Following are 30 T cell receptor beta chains from one sample sequenced in a study of cytomegalovirus exposure and HLA in healthy donors. Use of 60 Vbeta and 13 Jbeta primers characterized the PCR. The repertoire was sequenced with immunoSEQ multiplex PCR; TCRdb's copy has only in-frame clones and lacks some. The data hold 150,000 to 200,000 clones, with 82% observed a single time. The sequenced sample was PBMCs. Source of these receptors: a girl aged 2 to 9 in good health and CMV-seropositive.

The rearrangement uses TRBV28 and TRBJ2-3; TRBD1 is a possible D gene (5 bases). Between the trimmed V and J ends, which lost 4 bases and 1 base, there was a span of 12 bases. The CDR3 spans 15 residues. Germline values: CDR1 MDHEN, CDR2 SYDVKM. The CDR3 sequence: CASSSETVGTDTQYF. CDR3 DNA sequence: TGTGCCAGCAGTTCAGAGACAGTAGGCACAGATACGCAGTATTTT.

CDR3 loop: CSAAQAYEQYF. The CDR3 DNA follows: TGCAGTGCCGCCCAGGCGTACGAGCAGTACTTC. The chain has TRBV20-1 and TRBJ2-7; no clear D. This CDR3 comprises 11 residues. The germline gives CDR1 DFQATT, CDR2 SNEGSKA (reference sequence). The germline V and J ends were trimmed by 6 bases and 4 bases, with 10 bases remaining between them.

V and J are TRBV10-3 and TRBJ1-2; D is possibly TRBD1 (5 bases). Trimming removed 0 bases at V and 8 bases at J, with 10 bases between. Germline lookup yields CDR1 ENHRY and CDR2 SYGVKD. The CDR3 covers 13 residues. This chain's CDR3 is CAISESGGRGYTF. In DNA, the CDR3 is TGTGCCATCAGTGAGTCGGGGGGAAGGGGCTACACCTTC.

V and J are TRBV10-1 and TRBJ2-7, with TRBD2 matching 12 bases. This CDR3 spans 16 amino acids. CDR1 and CDR2 (germline): WNHNN, SYGVQD (reference sequence). V was clipped by 8 bases and J by 1 base; unmatched bases: 9. The CDR3 loop reads CASWTSGTEGSYEQYF. Here the CDR3 DNA reads TGCGCCAGCTGGACTAGCGGGACCGAGGGGTCCTACGAGCAGTACTTC.

The chain carries TRBV12-2 and TRBJ2-1; whether TRBD2, the table's D call, matches the DNA was not checked. TRBV12-2 is annotated as a pseudogene. CDR3 length equals 16 residues. The CDR3 reads CASRLATGILYNEQFF. The CDR3 DNA follows: TGTGCAAGTCGCTTAGCGACCGGGATTCTCTACAATGAGCAGTTCTTC.

The J gene is TRBJ1-5, the V gene TRBV21-1; no check of the table's D call, TRBD1, against the DNA was made. TRBV21-1 constitutes a pseudogene. The CDR3 length is 17 residues. CDR3 region: CASSRGGQGSSNQPQHF. The CDR3 DNA reads TGTGCCAGCAGTCGGGGGGGACAGGGTTCGAGCAATCAGCCCCAGCATTTT.

The rearrangement joins TRBV5-1 to TRBJ2-1; 12 positions agree with TRBD2. The CDR3 contains 15 residues. The ends lost 3 bases at V and 6 bases at J; junction bases unmatched: 4. Looked up from germline, CDR1 is SGHRS and CDR2 is YFSETQ. Written as DNA, the CDR3 is TGCGCCAGCAGCTCACTAGCGGGAGGACTCAATGAGCAGTTCTTC. Protein: CASSSLAGGLNEQFF.

The chain employs TRBV4-1 and TRBJ2-6, with 7 bases identical to TRBD1. CDR3 length: 15 residues. The trim removed 5 bases at V and 4 bases at J, leaving 5 bases unmatched. Per germline, CDR1 MGHRA and CDR2 YSYEKL. DNA of the CDR3: TGCGCCAGCAGCACACAGGGGAGCGGGGCCAACGTCCTGACTTTC. Its translation is CASSTQGSGANVLTF.

V usage is TRBV30 and J usage is TRBJ1-4, with D perhaps matching TRBD1 (6 bases). The CDR3 is made up of 14 amino acids. With 3 bases removed from V and 8 bases from J, the gap between germline ends came to 16 bases. The germline V gene has CDR1 GTSNPN and CDR2 SVGIG (reference sequence). CDR3 amino acids: CAWSTGDRPEKLFF. The CDR3 bases are TGTGCCTGGAGCACCGGAGACAGGCCCGAAAAACTGTTTTTT.

The genes are TRBV5-1 and TRBJ2-5, with D uncertain. CDR1 is SGHRS and CDR2 is YFSETQ in the germline V gene. The V end was cut by 4 bases, the J end by 5 bases, with 12 bases between. This CDR3 region has 13 residues. CDR3 in DNA: TGCGCCAGCAGCCGAGCATCCGAGGAGACCCAGTACTTC. This translates into CASSRASEETQYF.

This chain connects TRBV2 to TRBJ2-7, with TRBD1 matching over 12 bases. Trimming removed 9 bases from V and 6 bases from J; junction bases left unmatched: 12. Germline V gives CDR1 SNHLY, CDR2 FYNNEI. The CDR3 is made up of 15 amino acids. The CDR3 coding sequence is TGTGCCAGTCACATAACCGGGACAGGGGGCAGCGAGCAGTACTTC. Residues: CASHITGTGGSEQYF.

This chain uses TRBV30 with TRBJ2-1, with 16 bases that match TRBD2. Germline V CDR1 and CDR2: GTSNPN, SVGIG (reference sequence). The V and J ends lost 1 base and 7 bases, in that order; junction bases with no gene match: 10. The CDR3 has 18 amino acids. The CDR3 DNA follows: TGTGCCTGGAGTGCTACCGGGCCGGGACTAGCGGGAGGGAATGAGCAGTTCTTC. Its protein product is CAWSATGPGLAGGNEQFF.

The rearrangement links TRBV5-4 to TRBJ2-3; 8 nucleotides match TRBD2. Losses at the gene ends were 4 bases for V and 5 bases for J; bases not matched to a gene: 9. The CDR3 consists of 15 residues. Germline CDR1 is SGHNT and CDR2 is YYREEE (reference sequence). CDR3 nucleotides: TGTGCCAGCAGCCGGACGACGGGAGGGGGAGATACGCAGTATTTT. Residues: CASSRTTGGGDTQYF.

The chain links TRBV7-2 to TRBJ2-1; 8 nucleotides line up with TRBD2. This CDR3 is 18 amino acids long. The germline CDR1 and CDR2 sequences are SGHTA and FQGNSA. V gave up 2 bases and J gave up 4 bases; unmatched junction bases: 13. The CDR3 is CASSLFYRRTSNYNEQFF. CDR3 bases: TGTGCCAGCAGCTTATTTTATCGTCGGACTAGCAATTACAATGAGCAGTTCTTC.

The rearrangement joins TRBV19 to TRBJ1-1; 7 bases map to TRBD1. The germline CDR1 and CDR2 sequences are LNHDA and SQIVND (reference sequence). This CDR3 has 14 residues. V gave up 9 bases and J gave up 0 bases; unmatched junction bases: 7. The CDR3: CASRTGDLNTEAFF. CDR3 bases: TGTGCCAGCAGAACAGGGGATCTGAACACTGAAGCTTTCTTT.

The rearrangement links TRBV30 to TRBJ2-7; possible D gene TRBD1, 6 bases. Trimming took off 7 bases at V and 0 bases at J, with 16 bases between the two ends. The CDR3 extends over 14 amino acids. Germline CDR1 GTSNPN, CDR2 SVGIG (reference sequence). The CDR3 coding sequence is TGTGCCTTAAGCCAAGGGGGTAGCTCCTACGAGCAGTACTTC. As protein: CALSQGGSSYEQYF.

The V gene is TRBV28, the J gene TRBJ2-7, with D possibly matching TRBD1 (5 bases). The germline V gene encodes CDR1 MDHEN and CDR2 SYDVKM. CDR3 length: 16 residues. V lost 3 bases to trimming and J lost 0 bases, with 15 bases between them. In DNA form, the CDR3 reads TGTGCCAGCAGTTTTTATATGGGGCGCCCCTCCTACGAGCAGTACTTC. This gives the protein CASSFYMGRPSYEQYF. Full variable domain (remainder filled in from reference TRBV28 and TRBJ2-7): DVKVTQSSRYLVKRTGEKVFLECVQDMDHENMFWYRQDPGLGLRLIYFSYDVKMKEKGDIPEGYSVSREKKERFSLILESASTNQTSMYLCASSFYMGRPSYEQYFGPGTRLTVT.

The V and J genes are TRBV27 and TRBJ1-1; D remains ambiguous. V was clipped by 1 base and J by 0 bases, with 9 bases between them. Germline V gives CDR1 MNHEY, CDR2 SMNVEV (reference sequence). The CDR3 totals 15 residues. The CDR3 sequence is CASSLFGVMNTEAFF. CDR3 nucleotide sequence: TGTGCCAGCAGTTTATTCGGGGTCATGAACACTGAAGCTTTCTTT.

This clone was seen more than once but under ten times. The gene calls are TRBV5-1 and TRBJ1-4, with a tentative D call TRBD1 (6 bases). The CDR3 length is 13 residues. Trimming cost V 3 bases and J 4 bases, with 7 bases left between them. The germline V gene has CDR1 SGHRS and CDR2 YFSETQ. The CDR3 bases are TGCGCCAGCAGCTGGACAGTTAATGAAAAACTGTTTTTT. Encoded protein: CASSWTVNEKLFF.

CDR3 sequence: CAWSSWGVVREAFF. In DNA, the CDR3 is TGTGCCTGGAGTTCTTGGGGAGTTGTCCGGGAGGCTTTCTTT. The rearrangement links TRBV30 to TRBJ1-1; no firm D call. The CDR3 runs to 14 residues. Germline V gives CDR1 GTSNPN, CDR2 SVGIG (reference sequence). V was trimmed by 2 bases and J by 11 bases, leaving 21 bases between them.

The genes are TRBV30 and TRBJ1-5; unclear D gene. The V gene's germline CDR1 is GTSNPN and CDR2 SVGIG (reference sequence). V was clipped by 2 bases and J by 4 bases, with 12 bases between them. This CDR3 has 14 residues. The CDR3 sequence is CAWSRWGGNQPQHF. The CDR3, as DNA: TGTGCCTGGAGTAGGTGGGGAGGGAATCAGCCCCAGCATTTT.

The chain links TRBV7-8 to TRBJ2-1, with 10 bases that match TRBD2. After removal of 5 bases from V and 4 bases from J, the junction contained 5 bases not matched to a gene. The CDR3 is 15 residues long. CDR1 is SGHVS, CDR2 FQNEAQ, per germline. CDR3 amino acids: CASSPQTSGYNEQFF. In DNA form, the CDR3 reads TGTGCCAGCAGCCCACAGACTAGCGGGTACAATGAGCAGTTCTTC.

This clone was observed once. The V and J genes are TRBV30 and TRBJ2-2, with TRBD1 identical over 9 bases. The V gene's germline CDR1 is GTSNPN and CDR2 SVGIG (reference sequence). V was pared by 2 bases and J by 13 bases, with 8 bases of the junction left unmatched. This CDR3 is 13 amino acids long. The DNA of the CDR3 is TGTGCCTGGAGTTTAACAGGGGGCGCGGGGCTGTTTTTT. Its translation: CAWSLTGGAGLFF. The entire variable domain, with the rest obtained from reference TRBV30 and TRBJ2-2, is as follows: SQTIHQWPATLVQPVGSPLSLECTVEGTSNPNLYWYRQAAGRGLQLLFYSVGIGQISSEVPQNLSASRPQDRQFILSSKKLLLSDSGFYLCAWSLTGGAGLFFGEGSRLTVL.

CDR3 DNA sequence: TGTGCCAGCAAAGGAGATTACAATGAGCAGTTCTTC. It translates to CASKGDYNEQFF. V is TRBV6-6 and J is TRBJ2-1, with no clear D. Germline loops: CDR1 MNHNY, CDR2 SVGAGI (reference sequence). V lost 7 bases and J 4 bases, leaving 8 bases between the germline ends. The CDR3 is made up of 12 amino acids.

This clone was picked up a small number of times. CDR3 in DNA: TGTGCCAGCAGTTACGGACTACCCAACACAGATACGCAGTATTTT. This gives the protein CASSYGLPNTDTQYF. The chain employs TRBV6-5 and TRBJ2-3, with a weak D call TRBD2 (6 bases). Germline lookup yields CDR1 MNHEY and CDR2 SVGAGI. This CDR3 spans 15 amino acids. Trimming left V 2 bases short and J 2 bases short, with 11 bases between.

The rearrangement links TRBV27 to TRBJ2-4; D may be TRBD1 (6 bases). Per the germline V gene, CDR1 is MNHEY and CDR2 is SMNVEV (reference sequence). V lost 5 bases and J lost 3, with 17 bases in between. The CDR3 extends over 16 amino acids. The CDR3 loop reads CASSRRRRGSKNIQYF. CDR3 DNA: TGTGCCAGCAGTCGTCGACGAAGGGGGAGCAAAAACATTCAGTACTTC.

This clone was counted a few times. The gene calls are TRBV7-3 and TRBJ2-1; 8 nucleotides agree with TRBD2. The CDR3 extends over 16 amino acids. J lost 0 bases, V lost 0 bases, and 1 base had no gene match. Germline values: CDR1 SGHTA, CDR2 FQGTGA. CDR3 protein: CASSLTGTSSYNEQFF. The CDR3 coding sequence is TGTGCCAGCAGCTTAACCGGGACTAGCTCCTACAATGAGCAGTTCTTC.

This CDR3 is CASRRNSGSNEKLFF. As DNA, the CDR3 is TGTGCCAGCAGGCGGAACTCGGGGTCTAATGAAAAACTGTTTTTT. The chain uses TRBV2 and TRBJ1-4; unclear D gene. Germline lookup yields CDR1 SNHLY and CDR2 FYNNEI. CDR3 length: 15 residues. V was shortened by 6 bases and J by 3 bases, with 14 bases between the two germline ends.

V gene TRBV5-1 combines with J gene TRBJ2-1; D is perhaps TRBD2 (7 bases). CDR1 SGHRS and CDR2 YFSETQ come from the germline V gene. Trimming left V 6 bases short and J 5 bases short, with 18 bases between. CDR3 size: 15 residues. As DNA, the CDR3 is TGCGCCAGCATGGGGGCGGGAGCTTCGAACAATGAGCAGTTCTTC. Amino acids: CASMGAGASNNEQFF.

This rearrangement joins TRBV10-1 to TRBJ1-6; 9 bases line up with TRBD1. The CDR3 covers 15 residues. Germline assignment: CDR1 WNHNN and CDR2 SYGVQD (reference sequence). The V gene end was trimmed by 0 bases and the J gene end by 8 bases; junction bases not matched to a gene: 2. Here the CDR3 DNA reads TGCGCCAGCAGTGAGTCGGACAGGGGAGATTCACCCCTCCACTTT. It translates to CASSESDRGDSPLHF.